This passage covers 30 T cell receptor beta chains from one sample sequenced in a study of control samples from healthy donors and cancer patients. Assay: immunoSEQ multiplex PCR; the TCRdb copy retains only in-frame clones and omits some. Of 30,000 or so clones listed, around nine tenths are singletons. Sequencing used formalin-fixed, paraffin-embedded tissue. The receptors were sampled from a female donor with melanoma.

The chain carries TRBV5-1 and TRBJ1-1; D not resolved. CDR3 length: 14 amino acids. Germline V gene sequence: CDR1 SGHRS, CDR2 YFSETQ. The ends were cut back, 3 bases at V and 1 base at J, with 10 bases in the middle. CDR3 bases: TGCGCCAGCAGCTCGGCCCAAGGGAACACTGAAGCTTTCTTT. It specifies CASSSAQGNTEAFF.

This chain links TRBV5-1 with TRBJ2-1; 9 bases are shared with TRBD2. This CDR3 has 14 residues. Germline V lookup: CDR1 SGHRS, CDR2 YFSETQ. The V segment lost 9 bases and the J segment 8 bases; nucleotides outside the gene matches: 12. CDR3 protein: CATAWSSGSDEQFF. CDR3 nucleotide sequence: TGCGCCACCGCATGGAGTAGCGGGAGTGATGAGCAGTTCTTC.

V and J are TRBV12-3 or TRBV12-4 and TRBJ1-1; D might be TRBD1 (5 bases). The length of the CDR3 is 10 residues. Trimming pared 5 bases from V and 12 bases from J, leaving 10 bases between. The CDR3 bases are TGTGCCAGCAGTGCAGGGTTGACTTTCTTT. Translating it yields CASSAGLTFF.

The chain employs TRBV19 and TRBJ2-1; TRBD2 aligns across 10 bases. CDR1 and CDR2 (germline): LNHDA, SQIVND (reference sequence). The junction had 8 bases not matched to a gene; V was cut back by 5 bases and J by 7 bases. CDR3 length equals 15 residues. This chain's CDR3 is CASSFPSGSLNEQFF. The CDR3 DNA reads as TGTGCCAGTAGTTTCCCTAGCGGGAGTTTGAATGAGCAGTTCTTC.

The chain carries TRBV6-4 and TRBJ1-1, with 7 bases that match TRBD1. J lost 6 bases, V lost 3 bases, and 7 bases had no gene match. The CDR3 length is 14 residues. The V gene's germline CDR1 is MRHNA and CDR2 SNTAGT. The CDR3 DNA sequence: TGTGCCAGCAGTGAGGGGGGACAGATCGCTGAAGCTTTCTTT. Its translation is CASSEGGQIAEAFF.

This chain uses TRBV5-5 with TRBJ2-7; TRBD2 agrees at 10 bases. V dropped 4 bases and J dropped 4; count of bases not matched to a gene: 8. CDR1 is SGHKS and CDR2 is YYEKEE in the germline V gene (reference sequence). CDR3 length equals 15 residues. CDR3 loop: CASSIGTSVGYEQYF. Written as DNA, the CDR3 is TGTGCCAGCAGCATCGGGACTAGCGTCGGATACGAGCAGTACTTC.

The V gene is TRBV11-2, the J gene TRBJ1-2; no clear D. The CDR3 has 14 residues. Germline CDR1 and CDR2: SGHAT and FQNNGV. V lost 7 bases and J lost 3, with 15 bases in between. In DNA, the CDR3 is TGTGCCAGCACCGATGGGGTTTCCGACTATGGCTACACCTTC. Translation gives CASTDGVSDYGYTF.

The chain employs TRBV28 and TRBJ1-3; D call uncertain. V was trimmed by 4 bases and J by 4 bases, leaving 14 bases between them. The CDR3 length is 15 residues. The germline CDR1 and CDR2 sequences are MDHEN and SYDVKM. The CDR3 sequence is CASSSHLHGGNTIYF. CDR3 bases: TGTGCCAGCAGTTCACACCTACATGGCGGAAACACCATATATTTT.

The chain couples TRBV7-2 to TRBJ1-2; 8 nucleotides agree with TRBD1. Germline loops: CDR1 SGHTA, CDR2 FQGNSA. The CDR3 spans 14 residues. V was clipped by 1 base and J by 4 bases; unmatched bases: 2. Written as DNA, the CDR3 is TGTGCCAGCAGCTTAGGGACAGGGATCTATGGCTACACCTTC. It translates to CASSLGTGIYGYTF.

The rearrangement links TRBV11-3 to TRBJ2-6; D not resolved. This CDR3 is 15 amino acids long. The ends were cut back, 2 bases at V and 0 bases at J, with 5 bases in the middle. CDR1 SGHNT and CDR2 YENEEA come from the germline V gene. Written as DNA, the CDR3 is TGTGCCAGCAGCTTATCGGGCTCTGGGGCCAACGTCCTGACTTTC. This codes for CASSLSGSGANVLTF.

The gene calls are TRBV6-2 or TRBV6-3 and TRBJ2-1; D might be TRBD2 (6 bases). Germline CDR1 reads MNHEY; CDR2 reads SVGEGT. The CDR3 sequence is 12 residues long. Between the trimmed V and J ends, which lost 0 bases and 12 bases, there was a span of 9 bases. CDR3 in DNA: TGTGCCAGCAGTTACTCGGGAGGATCGCAGTTCTTC. It translates to CASSYSGGSQFF.

This sequence joins TRBV3-1 (or the pseudogene TRBV3-2) and TRBJ2-7; D is possibly TRBD1 (5 bases). V lost 3 bases to trimming and J lost 4 bases, with 10 bases between them. In germline, CDR1 is LGHDT, CDR2 YNNKEL (reference sequence). The CDR3 has 13 amino acids. The CDR3 DNA sequence: TGTGCCAGCAGCCAGGACCAGGGATACGAGCAGTACTTC. Protein product: CASSQDQGYEQYF.

The chain has TRBV24-1 and TRBJ2-1; TRBD2 agrees at 10 bases. The CDR3 totals 16 residues. Looked up from germline, CDR1 is KGHDR and CDR2 is SFDVKD. With V trimmed by 5 bases and J by 9 bases, 12 bases remained unmatched. CDR3 amino acids: CATSGVRAGGPSEQFF. CDR3 coding DNA: TGTGCCACCAGTGGAGTCAGAGCGGGAGGGCCAAGTGAGCAGTTCTTC.

The V and J genes are TRBV9 and TRBJ1-3; no firm D call. The CDR3 is 16 residues long. Trimming left V 0 bases short and J 1 base short, with 11 bases between. The germline gives CDR1 SGDLS, CDR2 YYNGEE. The CDR3 protein is CASSVGSRFSGNTIYF. As DNA, the CDR3 is TGTGCCAGCAGCGTAGGGTCGAGGTTTTCTGGAAACACCATATATTTT.

V gene TRBV2 combines with J gene TRBJ2-1; D gene uncertain. The CDR3 spans 13 residues. V was shortened by 7 bases and J by 7 bases, with 14 bases between the two germline ends. Looked up from germline, CDR1 is SNHLY and CDR2 is FYNNEI. CDR3 sequence: CASIISTTNEQFF. As DNA, the CDR3 is TGTGCCAGCATAATCTCGACCACTAATGAGCAGTTCTTC.

This clone is judged medium-sized. Other nucleotide sequences from this sample produce the same CDR3. The genes are TRBV10-2 and TRBJ1-5, with D unclear. This CDR3 is built from 14 residues. Germline CDR1 WSHSY, CDR2 SAAADI. V gave up 0 bases and J gave up 3 bases, with 6 bases separating them. The CDR3 bases are TGCGCCAGCAGTGAGTCGATTTCCAATCAGCCCCAGCATTTT. Protein sequence: CASSESISNQPQHF.

This chain connects TRBV25-1 to TRBJ1-1; D is perhaps TRBD1 (6 bases). Germline CDR1 and CDR2: MGHDK and SYGVNS. V was shortened by 6 bases and J by 3 bases, with 11 bases between the two germline ends. The CDR3 contains 13 residues. The CDR3: CASSHRTDTEAFF. Written as DNA, the CDR3 is TGTGCCAGCAGCCACCGGACAGACACTGAAGCTTTCTTT.

This clone came up a few times. The same CDR3 is also encoded by other DNA sequences in this sample. The V call is TRBV7-2, the J call TRBJ2-3; D gene uncertain. The CDR3 is made up of 11 amino acids. Germline V gene lookup returns CDR1 SGHTA and CDR2 FQGNSA. Trimming pared 6 bases from V and 0 bases from J, leaving 1 base between. CDR3 coding DNA: TGTGCCAGCAGTAGCACAGATACGCAGTATTTT. Protein sequence: CASSSTDTQYF.

The gene calls are TRBV5-1 and TRBJ2-7; the D gene is possibly TRBD2 (5 bases). Germline CDR1 SGHRS, CDR2 YFSETQ. V lost 0 bases and J 6 bases, leaving 10 bases between the germline ends. The CDR3 runs to 13 residues. The CDR3 DNA sequence: TGCGCCAGCAGCTTGGATACTAGAGGCGAGCAGTACTTC. This translates into CASSLDTRGEQYF.

The rearrangement uses TRBV18 and TRBJ2-7; 11 positions agree with TRBD1. CDR3 size: 15 residues. Germline lookup yields CDR1 KGHSH and CDR2 LQKENI. The V segment lost 5 bases and the J segment 2 bases; nucleotides outside the gene matches: 5. This CDR3 reads CASSFGTGGTYEQYF. In DNA, the CDR3 is TGTGCCAGCTCATTCGGGACAGGGGGTACCTACGAGCAGTACTTC.

This chain joins TRBV18 and TRBJ2-1; 9 positions match TRBD2. The junction had 8 bases not matched to a gene; V was cut back by 3 bases and J by 8 bases. The CDR3 runs 15 residues. CDR1 KGHSH and CDR2 LQKENI come from the germline V gene. CDR3 loop: CASSPGLAPPDEQFF. The CDR3 nucleotides are TGTGCCAGCTCACCGGGACTAGCTCCCCCCGATGAGCAGTTCTTC.

This rearrangement joins TRBV7-2 to TRBJ2-6; 10 bases line up with TRBD2. The CDR3 is made up of 18 amino acids. CDR1 is SGHTA and CDR2 is FQGNSA in the germline V gene. Germline trimming cut 4 bases from V and 0 bases from J; bases unmatched to any gene: 6. CDR3 amino acids: CASSSTSSGSSGANVLTF. The DNA for the CDR3 is TGTGCCAGCAGCTCCACGTCTAGCGGGAGCTCTGGGGCCAACGTCCTGACTTTC.

This chain uses TRBV2 with TRBJ1-1, with D possibly matching TRBD1 (5 bases). V was pared by 6 bases and J by 6 bases, with 17 bases between. Germline loops: CDR1 SNHLY, CDR2 FYNNEI. This CDR3 is 14 amino acids long. The CDR3 DNA reads TGTGCCAGCAGAATGACAGAGCTAACTCCTGAAGCTTTCTTT. This gives the protein CASRMTELTPEAFF.

The chain recombines TRBV7-3 with TRBJ2-1, with D maybe TRBD2 (6 bases). This CDR3 contains 13 residues. V gave up 3 bases and J gave up 5 bases, with 8 bases separating them. The germline CDR1 and CDR2 sequences are SGHTA and FQGTGA. The CDR3 region is CASSFGGNNEQFF. CDR3 DNA sequence: TGTGCCAGCAGCTTTGGGGGGAACAATGAGCAGTTCTTC. The full variable domain, rest sourced from reference TRBV7-3 and TRBJ2-1, is GAGVSQTPSNKVTEKGKYVELRCDPISGHTALYWYRQSLGQGPEFLIYFQGTGAADDSGLPNDRFFAVRPEGSVSTLKIQRTERGDSAVYLCASSFGGNNEQFFGPGTRLTVL.

The V gene is TRBV6-6, the J gene TRBJ1-1; D ambiguous. The length of the CDR3 is 13 residues. The V end was cut by 11 bases, the J end by 1 base, with 14 bases between. Germline values: CDR1 MNHNY, CDR2 SVGAGI (reference sequence). The CDR3 bases are TGTGCCTCAAACCAGTTAACGAACACTGAAGCTTTCTTT. It translates to CASNQLTNTEAFF.

CDR3 residues: CAWSHLVVYGYTF. The CDR3 region has the DNA TGTGCCTGGAGTCATTTGGTAGTCTATGGCTACACCTTC. This sequence joins TRBV30 and TRBJ1-2; D not certain. Germline lookup yields CDR1 GTSNPN and CDR2 SVGIG (reference sequence). V lost 2 bases, J lost 4 bases, and 11 bases lay in between. This CDR3 is built from 13 residues.

V and J are TRBV9 and TRBJ1-1, with D possibly being TRBD1 (5 bases). The CDR3 loop spans 16 amino acids. Germline V gene data show CDR1 as SGDLS and CDR2 as YYNGEE. V was trimmed by 2 bases and J by 5 bases, leaving 19 bases between them. This CDR3 is CASSVLAGGLGTEAFF. The CDR3 DNA reads TGTGCCAGCAGCGTTTTAGCGGGGGGTTTGGGGACTGAAGCTTTCTTT.

The chain uses TRBV30 and TRBJ2-3; no firm D call. Trimming took 2 bases from V and 0 from J, leaving 9 bases between them. The germline gives CDR1 GTSNPN, CDR2 SVGIG (reference sequence). There are 14 residues in the CDR3. For the CDR3, the DNA is TGTGCCTGGAGTTCGGTCCGAAGCACAGATACGCAGTATTTT. Translation gives CAWSSVRSTDTQYF.

This chain links TRBV7-2 with TRBJ2-7; the D is unclear. CDR1 SGHTA and CDR2 FQGNSA come from the germline V gene. The V end was cut by 1 base, the J end by 4 bases, with 2 bases between. There are 11 residues in the CDR3. In DNA form, the CDR3 reads TGTGCCAGCAGCTTAGAATACGAGCAGTACTTC. Translation: CASSLEYEQYF. Supplemented by reference TRBV7-2 and TRBJ2-7, the full variable domain reads GAGVSQSPSNKVTEKGKDVELRCDPISGHTALYWYRQSLGQGLEFLIYFQGNSAPDKSGLPSDRFSAERTGGSVSTLTIQRTQQEDSAVYLCASSLEYEQYFGPGTRLTVT.

CDR3 DNA sequence: TGTGCCAGTATCCACCGAAATGAGCAGTTCTTC. Residues: CASIHRNEQFF. V usage is TRBV19 and J usage is TRBJ2-1; unclear D gene. This CDR3 comprises 11 residues. V dropped 7 bases and J dropped 7 bases, with 8 bases sitting between them. The germline V gene has CDR1 LNHDA and CDR2 SQIVND (reference sequence). Filled out from reference TRBV19 and TRBJ2-1, the complete variable domain reads DGGITQSPKYLFRKEGQNVTLSCEQNLNHDAMYWYRQDPGQGLRLIYYSQIVNDFQKGDIAEGYSVSREKKESFPLTVTSAQKNPTAFYLCASIHRNEQFFGPGTRLTVL.